This T cell receptor (beta chain) stems from a study of vaccination and CD4 T cells after COVID-19. Across the whole study: Ranging from 14 to 241, the interval between dose two and post-vaccine sampling had a median of approximately 77 days. Findings and caveats of the study: Median about 90% of reactive clones detected in convalescent patients emerged only post-vaccination.

Documented treatment: approximately nine-day PBMC culture with coronavirus spike peptide pools or control peptides (ViraFEST assay). ViraFEST stimulated the growth of antigen-specific T cells using peptide pools and subsequently profiled their TCRs by sequencing. This clonotype was counted between two and nine times. Its antigen is undetermined. The study sequenced cultured CD4+ T cell DNA using the Oncomine TCR Beta short-read assay. Each CDR3 protein is one row after TCRdb ran MiXCR on the PCR reads. The table has some 9,000 distinct CDR3 sequences, 64% seen once; the top ten hold roughly 33%. Per germline, CDR1 SGHTS and CDR2 YDEGEE. CDR3 size: 16 residues. Losses at the gene ends were 4 bases for V and 5 bases for J; bases not matched to a gene: 11.

This chain connects TRBV5-8 to TRBJ2-1; 8 bases align to TRBD2. The receptor was derived from a human donor who had recovered from COVID-19. The specimen was CD4+ T cells from blood, cultured in vitro. In nucleotides, the CDR3 is TGTGCCAGCAGCCCCTATCGGGCTAGCGGGCACAATGAGCAGTTCTTC. It codes for CASSPYRASGHNEQFF.